Listed below are T cell receptor beta chains from one sample, sequenced in a study of identical twins. TCRdb reprocessed the 5' RACE reads with MiXCR, giving one entry per CDR3 protein. There are 500,000 or so distinct CDR3 sequences in the sample; around 14% occur only once, and around 0.48% lies in the top ten. These data were also filed under a second study, of yellow fever vaccine responses in identical twins.

The sequenced material came from CD4+ T cells sorted from blood. These receptors originate from a woman aged 18-29 years in good health. CDR3s include the opening cysteine and the closing phenylalanine or tryptophan. The order of the fields is V gene, D gene, J gene, clone size, CDR3 protein, CDR3 DNA. D genes are given only for firm matches. Where a row states a size, it is once, few, many or the class of an expanded clone; other rows omit it.

v_gene: TRBV11-2
d_gene: -
j_gene: TRBJ2-1
abundance: -
CDR3aa: CASSTRTSSSYNEQFF
CDR3nt: TGTGCCAGCAGCACCCGGACGTCAAGCTCCTACAATGAGCAGTTCTTC

v_gene: TRBV12-3/TRBV12-4
d_gene: TRBD2
j_gene: TRBJ2-3
abundance: few
CDR3aa: CASRPDLGGGADTQYF
CDR3nt: TGTGCCAGCAGACCCGACCTAGGCGGGGGGGCCGATACGCAGTATTTT

v_gene: TRBV5-4
d_gene: TRBD2
j_gene: TRBJ2-5
abundance: -
CDR3aa: CASSLGTSRQETQYF
CDR3nt: TGTGCCAGCAGCTTGGGGACTAGCAGGCAAGAGACCCAGTACTTC

v_gene: TRBV7-2
d_gene: TRBD1
j_gene: TRBJ2-2
abundance: -
CDR3aa: CASGATGFITGELFF
CDR3nt: TGTGCCAGCGGCGCGACAGGGTTTATAACCGGGGAGCTGTTTTTT

v_gene: TRBV20-1
d_gene: TRBD2
j_gene: TRBJ2-7
abundance: -
CDR3aa: CSARLAGAERQYF
CDR3nt: TGCAGTGCTAGATTAGCGGGGGCTGAGCGGCAGTACTTC

v_gene: TRBV7-2
d_gene: -
j_gene: TRBJ2-6
abundance: few
CDR3aa: CASSLVRGDSGANVLTF
CDR3nt: TGTGCCAGCAGCTTAGTACGTGGGGACTCTGGGGCCAACGTCCTGACTTTC

v_gene: TRBV3-1
d_gene: -
j_gene: TRBJ2-3
abundance: -
CDR3aa: CASSQVGGADTDTQYF
CDR3nt: TGTGCCAGCAGCCAAGTTGGCGGAGCAGACACAGATACGCAGTATTTT

v_gene: TRBV29-1
d_gene: TRBD2
j_gene: TRBJ2-5
abundance: many
CDR3aa: CSVVGGGLWTQYF
CDR3nt: TGCAGCGTTGTTGGGGGGGGTTTATGGACCCAGTACTTC

v_gene: TRBV11-2
d_gene: TRBD2
j_gene: TRBJ2-2
abundance: -
CDR3aa: CASSLAPRGANTGELFF
CDR3nt: TGTGCCAGCAGCTTAGCACCGCGGGGGGCGAACACCGGGGAGCTGTTTTTT

v_gene: TRBV4-1
d_gene: -
j_gene: TRBJ2-2
abundance: many
CDR3aa: CASSQERGGELFF
CDR3nt: TGCGCCAGCAGCCAAGAAAGGGGTGGGGAGCTGTTTTTT

v_gene: TRBV6-5
d_gene: TRBD1
j_gene: TRBJ2-5
abundance: -
CDR3aa: CASSYRGTGLETQYF
CDR3nt: TGTGCCAGCAGTTACCGTGGGACAGGGTTAGAGACCCAGTACTTC

v_gene: TRBV28
d_gene: TRBD2
j_gene: TRBJ2-1
abundance: -
CDR3aa: CASINMDLAGGPRSEQFF
CDR3nt: TGTGCCAGCATCAACATGGATTTAGCGGGAGGACCACGGAGTGAGCAGTTCTTC

v_gene: TRBV6-2/TRBV6-3
d_gene: TRBD1
j_gene: TRBJ2-5
abundance: -
CDR3aa: CASSYGRQGQETQYF
CDR3nt: TGTGCCAGCAGTTACGGTCGACAGGGCCAAGAGACCCAGTACTTC

v_gene: TRBV30
d_gene: -
j_gene: TRBJ2-6
abundance: -
CDR3aa: CAWSPGRGGTGANVLTF
CDR3nt: TGTGCCTGGAGTCCGGGACGTGGGGGGACTGGGGCCAACGTCCTGACTTTC

v_gene: TRBV5-1
d_gene: -
j_gene: TRBJ2-7
abundance: -
CDR3aa: CASSPGPDSYEQYF
CDR3nt: TGCGCCAGCAGCCCCGGGCCGGACTCCTACGAGCAGTACTTC

v_gene: TRBV7-2
d_gene: -
j_gene: TRBJ2-2
abundance: few
CDR3aa: CASSPPSSDTGELFF
CDR3nt: TGTGCCAGCAGCCCCCCGAGTTCGGACACCGGGGAGCTGTTTTTT

v_gene: TRBV5-1
d_gene: TRBD2
j_gene: TRBJ2-7
abundance: few
CDR3aa: CASSPSRTSADYEQYF
CDR3nt: TGCGCCAGCAGCCCCTCTCGGACTAGCGCAGATTACGAGCAGTACTTC

v_gene: TRBV3-1
d_gene: TRBD2
j_gene: TRBJ2-1
abundance: -
CDR3aa: CACSRELLAAQRSYNEQFF
CDR3nt: TGTGCCTGCAGTCGGGAATTACTAGCGGCGCAACGCTCGTACAATGAGCAGTTCTTC

v_gene: TRBV7-2
d_gene: TRBD1
j_gene: TRBJ2-7
abundance: -
CDR3aa: CASSSKQGALSYEQYF
CDR3nt: TGTGCCAGCAGCTCAAAACAGGGGGCGTTAAGCTACGAGCAGTACTTC

v_gene: TRBV29-1
d_gene: TRBD2
j_gene: TRBJ2-1
abundance: many
CDR3aa: CSVGIAGGVSYEQFF
CDR3nt: TGCAGCGTTGGGATAGCGGGAGGGGTGAGTTATGAGCAGTTCTTC

v_gene: TRBV6-5
d_gene: TRBD2
j_gene: TRBJ2-2
abundance: -
CDR3aa: CASSYSLLAGGPNTGELFF
CDR3nt: TGTGCCAGCAGTTACTCGCTCCTAGCGGGGGGGCCCAACACCGGGGAGCTGTTTTTT

v_gene: TRBV5-6
d_gene: TRBD2
j_gene: TRBJ2-3
abundance: few
CDR3aa: CASSTRAGAVTDTQYF
CDR3nt: TGTGCCAGCAGCACAAGAGCGGGGGCGGTCACAGATACGCAGTATTTT

v_gene: TRBV5-1
d_gene: -
j_gene: TRBJ2-5
abundance: few
CDR3aa: CASSFDSRGETQYF
CDR3nt: TGCGCCAGCAGTTTTGACAGTAGGGGAGAGACCCAGTACTTC

v_gene: TRBV2
d_gene: -
j_gene: TRBJ2-7
abundance: -
CDR3aa: CASGGQSSYEQYF
CDR3nt: TGTGCCAGCGGAGGACAGAGCTCCTACGAGCAGTACTTC

v_gene: TRBV7-2
d_gene: TRBD1
j_gene: TRBJ2-2
abundance: once
CDR3aa: CASSTRTGGLGELFF
CDR3nt: TGTGCCAGCAGCACCCGGACAGGGGGCCTAGGGGAGCTGTTTTTT

v_gene: TRBV7-9
d_gene: -
j_gene: TRBJ2-3
abundance: few
CDR3aa: CASKGTGPSGAQYF
CDR3nt: TGTGCCAGCAAGGGAACAGGTCCCAGCGGTGCGCAGTATTTT

v_gene: TRBV27
d_gene: TRBD2
j_gene: TRBJ2-5
abundance: few
CDR3aa: CASGLGGTSWGTQYF
CDR3nt: TGTGCCAGCGGCCTCGGGGGGACCTCGTGGGGGACCCAGTACTTC

v_gene: TRBV6-1
d_gene: TRBD2
j_gene: TRBJ2-2
abundance: -
CDR3aa: CASSEQRGINTGELFF
CDR3nt: TGTGCCAGCAGTGAACAGCGGGGAATCAACACCGGGGAGCTGTTTTTT

v_gene: TRBV7-2
d_gene: TRBD1
j_gene: TRBJ2-7
abundance: -
CDR3aa: CASSFSQGTYEQYF
CDR3nt: TGTGCCAGCAGCTTCTCACAGGGGACCTACGAGCAGTACTTC

v_gene: TRBV20-1
d_gene: TRBD1
j_gene: TRBJ2-2
abundance: -
CDR3aa: CSARDLGTGSTGELFF
CDR3nt: TGCAGTGCTAGAGATCTTGGGACAGGGTCCACCGGGGAGCTGTTTTTT

v_gene: TRBV6-5
d_gene: -
j_gene: TRBJ1-2
abundance: few
CDR3aa: CASSYRQGGGYTF
CDR3nt: TGTGCCAGCAGTTATAGGCAAGGGGGTGGCTACACCTTC

v_gene: TRBV7-9
d_gene: -
j_gene: TRBJ1-2
abundance: few
CDR3aa: CASSLSSPPNYGYTF
CDR3nt: TGTGCCAGCAGCTTATCGTCCCCCCCTAACTATGGCTACACCTTC

v_gene: TRBV14
d_gene: TRBD1
j_gene: TRBJ2-7
abundance: few
CDR3aa: CASSQVGDRGNEQYF
CDR3nt: TGTGCCAGCAGCCAAGTTGGGGACAGGGGCAACGAGCAGTACTTC

v_gene: TRBV7-9
d_gene: TRBD1
j_gene: TRBJ1-6
abundance: -
CDR3aa: CASSARQGARGEPLHF
CDR3nt: TGTGCCAGCAGCGCCAGACAGGGGGCGCGCGGAGAACCCCTCCACTTT

v_gene: TRBV2
d_gene: TRBD2
j_gene: TRBJ2-2
abundance: -
CDR3aa: CASSFRRLAAIANTGELFF
CDR3nt: TGTGCCAGCAGTTTCCGCCGACTAGCGGCTATTGCGAACACCGGGGAGCTGTTTTTT

v_gene: TRBV15
d_gene: -
j_gene: TRBJ2-7
abundance: few
CDR3aa: CATSRVVVLDEQYF
CDR3nt: TGTGCCACCAGCAGAGTAGTGGTGCTGGACGAGCAGTACTTC

v_gene: TRBV2
d_gene: -
j_gene: TRBJ2-5
abundance: -
CDR3aa: CASIPRAGETQYF
CDR3nt: TGTGCCAGCATTCCTAGAGCCGGGGAGACCCAGTACTTC

v_gene: TRBV28
d_gene: -
j_gene: TRBJ2-2
abundance: -
CDR3aa: CASRGGTVLTGELFF
CDR3nt: TGTGCCAGCAGGGGCGGGACGGTTCTCACCGGGGAGCTGTTTTTT

v_gene: TRBV28
d_gene: -
j_gene: TRBJ2-7
abundance: -
CDR3aa: CASSFGNELRQGIDYEQYF
CDR3nt: TGTGCCAGCAGTTTCGGAAACGAACTACGGCAGGGAATAGACTACGAGCAGTACTTC

v_gene: TRBV7-9
d_gene: TRBD2
j_gene: TRBJ2-7
abundance: -
CDR3aa: CASSPRSGGRDEQYF
CDR3nt: TGTGCCAGCAGCCCCCGGAGCGGGGGTAGGGACGAGCAGTACTTC

v_gene: TRBV12-3/TRBV12-4
d_gene: TRBD1
j_gene: TRBJ2-6
abundance: -
CDR3aa: CASSLGRQGAAGANVLTF
CDR3nt: TGTGCCAGCAGTTTAGGAAGGCAGGGGGCTGCTGGGGCCAACGTCCTGACTTTC

v_gene: TRBV6-2/TRBV6-3
d_gene: -
j_gene: TRBJ2-3
abundance: few
CDR3aa: CASSRPGLDTQYF
CDR3nt: TGTGCCAGCAGCAGACCGGGACTAGATACGCAGTATTTT

v_gene: TRBV20-1
d_gene: TRBD2
j_gene: TRBJ2-5
abundance: few
CDR3aa: CSARDGTIETQYF
CDR3nt: TGCAGTGCTAGAGATGGGACTATAGAGACCCAGTACTTC

v_gene: TRBV6-5
d_gene: -
j_gene: TRBJ2-2
abundance: few
CDR3aa: CASSYGEGDTGELFF
CDR3nt: TGTGCCAGCAGTTACGGAGAGGGGGACACCGGGGAGCTGTTTTTT

v_gene: TRBV29-1
d_gene: -
j_gene: TRBJ1-1
abundance: -
CDR3aa: CSARGDPGTEAFF
CDR3nt: TGCAGCGCGAGGGGCGACCCGGGCACTGAAGCTTTCTTT

v_gene: TRBV20-1
d_gene: -
j_gene: TRBJ2-5
abundance: -
CDR3aa: CSANWIQETQYF
CDR3nt: TGCAGTGCTAACTGGATCCAAGAGACCCAGTACTTC

v_gene: TRBV20-1
d_gene: -
j_gene: TRBJ1-5
abundance: -
CDR3aa: CCARATMIKNQPQHF
CDR3nt: TGCTGTGCTAGAGCCACGATGATTAAGAATCAGCCCCAGCATTTT

v_gene: TRBV12-3/TRBV12-4
d_gene: -
j_gene: TRBJ2-3
abundance: -
CDR3aa: CASSRNILTDTQYF
CDR3nt: TGTGCCAGCAGTCGAAACATTTTGACAGATACGCAGTATTTT

v_gene: TRBV27
d_gene: -
j_gene: TRBJ2-3
abundance: -
CDR3aa: CASSLRASRAADTQYF
CDR3nt: TGTGCCAGCAGTTTAAGGGCTAGCCGTGCGGCGGATACGCAGTATTTT

v_gene: TRBV27
d_gene: TRBD1
j_gene: TRBJ1-4
abundance: -
CDR3aa: CASSPGYRGGNEKLFF
CDR3nt: TGTGCCAGCTCTCCCGGGTACAGGGGAGGGAATGAAAAACTGTTTTTT

v_gene: TRBV7-2
d_gene: TRBD2
j_gene: TRBJ2-1
abundance: -
CDR3aa: CASRLAGLAYNEQFF
CDR3nt: TGTGCCAGCAGGCTAGCGGGACTCGCCTACAATGAGCAGTTCTTC

v_gene: TRBV6-2/TRBV6-3
d_gene: -
j_gene: TRBJ2-7
abundance: -
CDR3aa: CASSQEASWGYEQYF
CDR3nt: TGTGCCAGCAGTCAGGAGGCGAGTTGGGGCTACGAGCAGTACTTC

v_gene: TRBV24-1
d_gene: -
j_gene: TRBJ2-2
abundance: few
CDR3aa: CATAPGGSVTGELFF
CDR3nt: TGTGCCACCGCCCCCGGGGGTTCTGTCACCGGGGAGCTGTTTTTT

v_gene: TRBV6-1
d_gene: TRBD1
j_gene: TRBJ1-4
abundance: -
CDR3aa: CASRAPGTGNEKLFF
CDR3nt: TGTGCCAGCAGAGCCCCGGGGACAGGGAACGAAAAACTGTTTTTT

v_gene: TRBV3-1
d_gene: -
j_gene: TRBJ2-5
abundance: -
CDR3aa: CASSQEVRGGETQYF
CDR3nt: TGTGCCAGCAGCCAAGAAGTCCGGGGCGGTGAGACCCAGTACTTC

v_gene: TRBV7-2
d_gene: -
j_gene: TRBJ1-1
abundance: -
CDR3aa: CASSLEAAYTEAFF
CDR3nt: TGTGCCAGCAGCTTAGAGGCAGCTTACACTGAAGCTTTCTTT